These 6 T cell receptor beta chains were sequenced from one sample in a study of metastatic and nonmetastatic thyroid tumors. TCRdb reanalyzed the PCR reads via MiXCR. The sample includes 25,000 to 35,000 clones, about 30% of them seen just once. Thyroid surgery was performed in patients who had received no treatment beforehand. Material for sequencing was blood. Receptors originate from a female donor with papillary thyroid cancer or a benign thyroid nodule (not recorded which). Some clones in this sample may be carry-over from other donors' samples.

The V call is TRBV7-2, the J call TRBJ1-1; TRBD1 aligns across 7 bases. J was trimmed by 0 bases and V by 2 bases; bases with no gene match: 3. CDR3 size: 15 residues. Per the germline V gene, CDR1 is SGHTA and CDR2 is FQGNSA. The CDR3 region is CASSLTTGLNTEAFF. CDR3 bases: TGTGCCAGCAGCTTAACGACAGGGTTGAACACTGAAGCTTTCTTT.

This clone was recorded many times. A much larger clone is a single base away; this may be a read error. The chain employs TRBV11-2 and TRBJ1-1; the D is unclear. Trimming pared 5 bases from V and 1 base from J, leaving 17 bases between. The germline gives CDR1 SGHAT, CDR2 FQNNGV. The CDR3 length is 16 residues. In nucleotides, the CDR3 is TGTGCCAGCAGCGTGGGATGGGGAGGGAGGAACACTGAAGCTTTCTTT. It translates to CASSVGWGGRNTEAFF.

The table lists this clone with many counts. The rearrangement joins TRBV12-3 or TRBV12-4 to TRBJ1-6, with D perhaps TRBD1 (5 bases). Between the trimmed V and J ends, which lost 7 bases and 10 bases, there was a span of 20 bases. The CDR3 has 15 amino acids. CDR3 bases: TGTGCCAGCACCCTGACCGCCGGAAGGGACTCACCCCTCCACTTT. This sequence encodes CASTLTAGRDSPLHF.

The rearrangement joins TRBV20-1 to TRBJ2-5, with 7 positions matching TRBD2. V shed 6 bases and J 3 bases; nucleotides not matched to a gene: 13. CDR3 size: 15 residues. Germline V lookup: CDR1 DFQATT, CDR2 SNEGSKA (reference sequence). CDR3: CSAQHPEAGKETQYF. The CDR3 coding sequence is TGCAGTGCACAACACCCCGAAGCGGGAAAAGAGACCCAGTACTTC.

This clone was observed at least ten times. This chain uses TRBV6-1 with TRBJ1-1; D is uncertain. Trimming stripped 7 bases from V and 0 bases from J, with 9 bases between. The CDR3 is 13 amino acids. Germline CDR1 is MNHNS and CDR2 is SASEGT. CDR3 protein: CASIKLMNTEAFF. The CDR3 region has the DNA TGTGCCAGCATTAAACTAATGAACACTGAAGCTTTCTTT.

A few counts support this clone. This clone may be a read error of a much larger clone one base away. The sample contains more than one DNA sequence encoding this CDR3. The gene calls are TRBV7-3 and TRBJ2-3; D perhaps matches TRBD2 (5 bases). Germline lookup yields CDR1 SGHTA and CDR2 FQGTGA. The CDR3 sequence is 14 residues long. The CDR3 DNA follows: TGTGCCAGCAGCTTAGGTGCTAGCCCAGATACACAGTATTTT. Its translation is CASSLGASPDTQYF. The full variable domain, with the rest looked up from reference TRBV7-3 and TRBJ2-3, is GAGVSQTPSNKVTEKGKYVELRCDPISGHTALYWYRQSLGQGPEFLIYFQGTGAADDSGLPNDRFFAVRPEGSVSTLKIQRTERGDSAVYLCASSLGASPDTQYFGPGTRLTVL.